The 24 T cell receptor beta chains below come from one sample, sequenced in a study of T cell changes during pregnancy in multiple sclerosis. Profiling relied on immunoSEQ multiplex PCR, and the TCRdb table lists in-frame clones only, not all of them. The profile shows under 90,000 clones, around nine tenths of them singletons. This specimen was peripheral blood, taken after pregnancy. All receptors derive from a female donor in good health, enrolled as a control in a pregnancy study.

This chain links TRBV25-1 with TRBJ2-7, with TRBD2 matching 10 bases. The CDR3 consists of 14 residues. Trimming removed 6 bases from V and 2 bases from J; junction bases left unmatched: 4. CDR1 is MGHDK, CDR2 SYGVNS, per germline. CDR3 DNA sequence: TGTGCCAGCAGGGAAGCGGGAGGGACCTACGAGCAGTACTTC. Translated: CASREAGGTYEQYF.

This chain links TRBV25-1 with TRBJ1-3, with 7 bases that match TRBD1. The CDR3 has 14 amino acids. V trimming: 9 bases; J trimming: 4 bases; junction bases outside the gene matches: 9. The germline V gene encodes CDR1 MGHDK and CDR2 SYGVNS. CDR3 amino acids: CASRLQGEGNTIYF. The CDR3 DNA reads TGTGCCAGTCGCCTCCAGGGGGAGGGAAACACCATATATTTT.

The CDR3, as DNA: TGCGCCAGCACCCGACAGGGGGATTCAGGCGGGGAGCTGTTTTTT. The encoded protein is CASTRQGDSGGELFF. This chain links TRBV5-1 with TRBJ2-2, with TRBD1 matching 9 bases. Trimming cost V 6 bases and J 7 bases; bases outside gene matches: 10. Germline loops: CDR1 SGHRS, CDR2 YFSETQ. The CDR3 totals 15 residues.

The chain is built from TRBV28 and TRBJ1-2; D is undetermined. This CDR3 comprises 13 residues. Germline CDR1 MDHEN, CDR2 SYDVKM. V lost 7 bases, J lost 2 bases, and 11 bases lay in between. The CDR3 sequence: CASTFTRNYGYTF. CDR3 coding DNA: TGTGCCAGCACTTTCACACGAAACTATGGCTACACCTTC.

This chain connects TRBV19 to TRBJ2-1; D might be TRBD1 (6 bases). Trimming pared 1 base from V and 9 bases from J, leaving 13 bases between. CDR3 size: 14 residues. Germline values: CDR1 LNHDA, CDR2 SQIVND (reference sequence). The CDR3 bases are TGTGCCAGTAGTATAGGGCAGGGGATGGGTGAGCAGTTCTTC. This sequence encodes CASSIGQGMGEQFF.

The CDR3 reads CASSSGNEQFF. CDR3 DNA: TGTGCCAGCAGTAGCGGCAATGAGCAGTTCTTC. The J gene is TRBJ2-1, the V gene TRBV27; D might be TRBD2 (5 bases). Germline V gene data show CDR1 as MNHEY and CDR2 as SMNVEV (reference sequence). The CDR3 is 11 amino acids. V was clipped by 5 bases and J by 6 bases, with 5 bases between them.

This chain links TRBV9 with TRBJ2-3; 7 nucleotides align to TRBD2. V lost 3 bases to trimming and J lost 4 bases; unmatched junction nucleotides: 2. Looked up from germline, CDR1 is SGDLS and CDR2 is YYNGEE. This CDR3 is built from 13 residues. For the CDR3, the DNA is TGTGCCAGCAGCGGTGGGGGGGCAGATACGCAGTATTTT. Its protein is CASSGGGADTQYF.

As DNA, the CDR3 is TGTGCCAGCAGGCCGGACCCGGGGGAGACCCAGTACTTC. Its protein product is CASRPDPGETQYF. The chain employs TRBV28 and TRBJ2-5; a weak D match, TRBD2 (5 bases). Germline V gene sequence: CDR1 MDHEN, CDR2 SYDVKM. The CDR3 loop spans 13 amino acids. Trimming pared 6 bases from V and 5 bases from J, leaving 13 bases between.

This clone has only a few counts. The chain combines TRBV6-6 with TRBJ1-3; tentative D call: TRBD1 (6 bases). The V gene lost 4 bases and the J gene lost 0 bases, with 10 bases spanning the gap. This CDR3 contains 15 residues. The germline V gene encodes CDR1 MNHNY and CDR2 SVGAGI (reference sequence). The chain's CDR3 is CASSSGHSSGNTIYF. CDR3 nucleotides: TGTGCCAGCAGTTCGGGACATTCCTCTGGAAACACCATATATTTT.

This chain links TRBV28 with TRBJ2-7; 8 bases match TRBD1. J gave up 3 bases and V 5 bases, and 3 bases lay outside the gene matches. The germline CDR1 and CDR2 sequences are MDHEN and SYDVKM. This CDR3 region has 13 residues. The CDR3 reads CASSDTGGYEQYF. DNA of the CDR3: TGTGCCAGCAGTGATACAGGGGGCTACGAGCAGTACTTC. Looking up the rest from reference TRBV28 and TRBJ2-7 gives the full variable domain: DVKVTQSSRYLVKRTGEKVFLECVQDMDHENMFWYRQDPGLGLRLIYFSYDVKMKEKGDIPEGYSVSREKKERFSLILESASTNQTSMYLCASSDTGGYEQYFGPGTRLTVT.

The V gene is TRBV6-5, the J gene TRBJ1-5; a weak D match, TRBD1 (6 bases). The CDR3 runs 16 residues. The V end was cut by 0 bases, the J end by 3 bases, with 12 bases between. Germline V gene data show CDR1 as MNHEY and CDR2 as SVGAGI. The CDR3 region has the DNA TGTGCCAGCAGTTACTCTTGGGGGGGCGTCAATCAGCCCCAGCATTTT. Residues: CASSYSWGGVNQPQHF.

This chain links TRBV5-6 with TRBJ2-7; D unclear. Looked up from germline, CDR1 is SGHDT and CDR2 is YYEEEE. Trimming left V 2 bases short and J 3 bases short, with 15 bases between. The CDR3 sequence is 15 residues long. Here the CDR3 DNA reads TGTGCCAGCAGCTTAATTTCAAACGGTTACTACGAGCAGTACTTC. This codes for CASSLISNGYYEQYF.

This clone appeared once. The chain joins TRBV2 to TRBJ1-5; TRBD1 aligns across 9 bases. The CDR3 sequence is 14 residues long. CDR1 is SNHLY, CDR2 FYNNEI, per germline. The ends lost 10 bases at V and 4 bases at J; junction bases unmatched: 8. CDR3 DNA sequence: TGTGCCAACCAACAGGGGGCTCGAAATCAGCCCCAGCATTTT. Translation: CANQQGARNQPQHF.

V usage is TRBV5-1 and J usage is TRBJ2-6; the match to TRBD1 covers 8 bases. Trimming took 6 bases from V and 2 from J; bases not matched to a gene: 4. This CDR3 has 15 amino acids. Germline V CDR1 and CDR2: SGHRS, YFSETQ. The DNA for the CDR3 is TGCGCCAGCACAGGGGGCTCCACTGGGGCCAACGTCCTGACTTTC. Translating it yields CASTGGSTGANVLTF.

This sequence joins TRBV4-1 and TRBJ2-7; D is possibly TRBD1 (5 bases). Looked up from germline, CDR1 is MGHRA and CDR2 is YSYEKL. The CDR3 covers 15 residues. V gave up 0 bases and J gave up 1 base, with 10 bases separating them. The CDR3 DNA reads TGCGCCAGCAGCCAAGAGTCGGACACATCCTACGAGCAGTACTTC. Its protein product is CASSQESDTSYEQYF.

The V and J genes are TRBV7-9 and TRBJ2-2; a weak D match, TRBD2 (6 bases). V lost 1 base and J 0 bases, leaving 15 bases between the germline ends. The CDR3 has 18 amino acids. The germline V gene has CDR1 SEHNR and CDR2 FQNEAQ (reference sequence). CDR3 in DNA: TGTGCCAGCAGCTTAGTGGGGACCGGGACTCCGAACACCGGGGAGCTGTTTTTT. Amino acids: CASSLVGTGTPNTGELFF.

V and J are TRBV25-1 and TRBJ1-5; 7 nucleotides line up with TRBD1. J gave up 5 bases and V 3 bases, and 7 bases lay outside the gene matches. The germline V gene has CDR1 MGHDK and CDR2 SYGVNS. The CDR3 runs to 15 residues. CDR3 in amino acids: CASSEGQGVYQPQHF. CDR3 DNA: TGTGCCAGCAGTGAGGGGCAGGGGGTCTATCAGCCCCAGCATTTT. The whole variable domain, remainder taken from reference TRBV25-1 and TRBJ1-5, is EADIYQTPRYLVIGTGKKITLECSQTMGHDKMYWYQQDPGMELHLIHYSYGVNSTEKGDLSSESTVSRIRTEHFPLTLESARPSHTSQYLCASSEGQGVYQPQHFGDGTRLSIL.

A few counts support this clone. The rearrangement joins TRBV2 to TRBJ2-7; D may be TRBD1 (6 bases). With 5 bases removed from V and 6 bases from J, the gap between germline ends came to 17 bases. Germline assignment: CDR1 SNHLY and CDR2 FYNNEI. The CDR3 sequence is 14 residues long. CDR3 loop: CASSPGHGPPEQYF. CDR3 DNA sequence: TGTGCCAGCAGTCCGGGACATGGTCCGCCCGAGCAGTACTTC.

The rearrangement links TRBV28 to TRBJ2-3, with D uncertain. CDR1 MDHEN and CDR2 SYDVKM come from the germline V gene. V was clipped by 7 bases and J by 2 bases, with 10 bases between them. This CDR3 is 13 amino acids long. The DNA for the CDR3 is TGTGCCAGCACCCCCTCGTCCACAGATACGCAGTATTTT. Amino acids: CASTPSSTDTQYF.

V is TRBV19 and J is TRBJ1-5, with D uncertain. The CDR3 length is 14 residues. The germline gives CDR1 LNHDA, CDR2 SQIVND (reference sequence). Trimming removed 5 bases at V and 7 bases at J, with 15 bases between. The CDR3 protein is CASSAYSSVQPQHF. DNA for the CDR3: TGTGCCAGTAGTGCCTACAGTTCCGTGCAGCCCCAGCATTTT.

V gene TRBV7-8 combines with J gene TRBJ1-4; tentative D call: TRBD1 (5 bases). The CDR3 contains 14 residues. Between the trimmed V and J ends, which lost 5 bases and 5 bases, there was a span of 12 bases. Germline V gene sequence: CDR1 SGHVS, CDR2 FQNEAQ. CDR3 loop: CASSPLRQNEKLFF. The CDR3 bases are TGTGCCAGCAGCCCCCTGAGACAGAATGAAAAACTGTTTTTT.

The genes are TRBV10-3 and TRBJ1-3, with TRBD1 as a possible D gene (5 bases). CDR1 ENHRY and CDR2 SYGVKD come from the germline V gene. Trimming removed 3 bases at V and 8 bases at J, with 17 bases between. The CDR3 consists of 15 residues. CDR3 coding DNA: TGTGCCATCAGTGAATCGTCAGGGAGCGGGGACACCATATATTTT. Protein product: CAISESSGSGDTIYF.

V and J are TRBV9 and TRBJ2-1, with TRBD2 identical over 7 bases. Germline V gene data show CDR1 as SGDLS and CDR2 as YYNGEE. The CDR3 loop spans 15 amino acids. V shed 6 bases, J shed 4 bases, and the junction held 10 bases outside the gene matches. CDR3 in amino acids: CASNPVGLGYNEQFF. The CDR3 DNA reads TGTGCCAGCAACCCGGTAGGACTAGGTTACAATGAGCAGTTCTTC.

This clone was detected once. This sequence joins TRBV15 and TRBJ2-5, with D possibly TRBD2 on 7 matching bases. This CDR3 is built from 16 residues. Germline V gene sequence: CDR1 LNHNV, CDR2 YYDKDF (reference sequence). The germline V and J ends were trimmed by 0 bases and 2 bases, with 13 bases remaining between them. The CDR3 nucleotides are TGTGCCACCAGCAGAGATAGGGGGGGGGTACAAGAGACCCAGTACTTC. Its protein product is CATSRDRGGVQETQYF.